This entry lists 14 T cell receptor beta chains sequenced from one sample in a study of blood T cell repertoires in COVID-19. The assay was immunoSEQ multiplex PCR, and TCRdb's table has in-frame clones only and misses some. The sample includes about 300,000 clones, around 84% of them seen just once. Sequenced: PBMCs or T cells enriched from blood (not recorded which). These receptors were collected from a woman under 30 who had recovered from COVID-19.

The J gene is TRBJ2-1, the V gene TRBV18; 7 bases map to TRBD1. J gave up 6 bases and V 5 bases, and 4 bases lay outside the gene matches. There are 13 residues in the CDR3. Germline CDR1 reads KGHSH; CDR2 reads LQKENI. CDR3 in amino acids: CASSTYRGNEQFF. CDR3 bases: TGTGCCAGCTCAACTTACAGGGGCAATGAGCAGTTCTTC.

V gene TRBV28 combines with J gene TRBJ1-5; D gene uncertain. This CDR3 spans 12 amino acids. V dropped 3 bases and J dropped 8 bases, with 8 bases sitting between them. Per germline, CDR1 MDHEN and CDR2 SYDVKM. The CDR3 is CASSLLGEPQHF. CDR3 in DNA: TGTGCCAGCAGTTTGCTGGGAGAGCCCCAGCATTTT.

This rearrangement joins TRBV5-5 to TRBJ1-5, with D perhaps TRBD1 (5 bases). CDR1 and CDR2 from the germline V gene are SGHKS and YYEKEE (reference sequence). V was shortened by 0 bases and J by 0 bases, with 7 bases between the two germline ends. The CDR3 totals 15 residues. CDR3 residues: CASSLGQGSNQPQHF. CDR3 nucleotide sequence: TGTGCCAGCAGCTTGGGTCAGGGTAGCAATCAGCCCCAGCATTTT.

Here the CDR3 DNA reads TGTGCCAGCAGCCCCCGGACTAGCGGGATAAGAAACTCCTACGAGCAGTACTTC. It codes for CASSPRTSGIRNSYEQYF. This chain joins TRBV5-6 and TRBJ2-7; 12 bases are shared with TRBD2. The CDR3 has 18 residues. Trimming cost V 4 bases and J 0 bases; bases outside gene matches: 11. From germline, CDR1 is SGHDT and CDR2 YYEEEE.

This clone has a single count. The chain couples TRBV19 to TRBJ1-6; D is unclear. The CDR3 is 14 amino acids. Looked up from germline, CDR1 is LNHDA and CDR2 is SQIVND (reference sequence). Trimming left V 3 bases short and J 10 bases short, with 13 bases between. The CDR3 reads CASSISQISSPLHF. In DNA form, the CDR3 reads TGTGCCAGTAGTATTTCACAGATTTCCTCACCCCTCCACTTT.

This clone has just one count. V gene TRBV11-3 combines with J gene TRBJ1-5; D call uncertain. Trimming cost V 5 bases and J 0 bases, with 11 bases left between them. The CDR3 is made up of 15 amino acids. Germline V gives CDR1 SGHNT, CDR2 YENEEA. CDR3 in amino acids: CASSLGFPSNQPQHF. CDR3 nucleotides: TGTGCCAGCAGCCTCGGGTTCCCTAGCAATCAGCCCCAGCATTTT.

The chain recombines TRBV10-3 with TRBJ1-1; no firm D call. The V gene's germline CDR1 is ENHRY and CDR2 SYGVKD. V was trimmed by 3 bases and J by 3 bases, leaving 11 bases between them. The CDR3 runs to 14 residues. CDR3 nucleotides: TGTGCCATCAGTGAAGGTTCCCGGGACACTGAAGCTTTCTTT. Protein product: CAISEGSRDTEAFF.

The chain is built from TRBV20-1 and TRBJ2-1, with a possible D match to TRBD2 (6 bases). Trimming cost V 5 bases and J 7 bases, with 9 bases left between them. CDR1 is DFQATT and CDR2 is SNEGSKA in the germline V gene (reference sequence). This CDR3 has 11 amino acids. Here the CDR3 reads CSALAGNEQFF. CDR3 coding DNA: TGCAGTGCTCTCGCGGGGAATGAGCAGTTCTTC.

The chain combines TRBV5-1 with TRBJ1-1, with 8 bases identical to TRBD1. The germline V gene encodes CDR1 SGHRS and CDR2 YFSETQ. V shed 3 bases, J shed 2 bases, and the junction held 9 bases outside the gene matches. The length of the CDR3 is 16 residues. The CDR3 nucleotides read TGCGCCAGCAGCTCGAGATCCGGACAGGGTAACACTGAAGCTTTCTTT. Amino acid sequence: CASSSRSGQGNTEAFF.

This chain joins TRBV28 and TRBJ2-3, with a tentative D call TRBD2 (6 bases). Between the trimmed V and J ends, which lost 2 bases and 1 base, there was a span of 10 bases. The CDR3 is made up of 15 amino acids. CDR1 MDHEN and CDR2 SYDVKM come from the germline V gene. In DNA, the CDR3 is TGTGCCAGCAGTTTAGCGGGAACAGGCACAGATACGCAGTATTTT. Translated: CASSLAGTGTDTQYF.

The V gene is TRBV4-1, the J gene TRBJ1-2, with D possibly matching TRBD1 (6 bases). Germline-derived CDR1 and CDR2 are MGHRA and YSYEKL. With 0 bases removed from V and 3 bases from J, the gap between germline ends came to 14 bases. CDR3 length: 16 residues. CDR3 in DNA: TGCGCCAGCAGCCAAGATCGGGGGGCAAACTACTATGGCTACACCTTC. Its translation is CASSQDRGANYYGYTF.

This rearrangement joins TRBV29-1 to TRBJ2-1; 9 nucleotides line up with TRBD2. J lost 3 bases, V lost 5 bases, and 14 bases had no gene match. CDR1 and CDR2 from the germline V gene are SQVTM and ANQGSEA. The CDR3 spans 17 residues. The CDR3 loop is CSVKREAGYIGYNEQFF. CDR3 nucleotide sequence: TGCAGCGTTAAGCGGGAGGCAGGCTACATAGGCTACAATGAGCAGTTCTTC.

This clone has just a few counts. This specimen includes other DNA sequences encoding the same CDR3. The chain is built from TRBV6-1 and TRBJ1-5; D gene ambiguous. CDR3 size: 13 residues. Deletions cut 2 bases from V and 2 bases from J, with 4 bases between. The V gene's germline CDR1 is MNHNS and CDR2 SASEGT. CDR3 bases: TGTGCCAGCAGTGAAACGGGCAATCAGCCCCAGCATTTT. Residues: CASSETGNQPQHF.

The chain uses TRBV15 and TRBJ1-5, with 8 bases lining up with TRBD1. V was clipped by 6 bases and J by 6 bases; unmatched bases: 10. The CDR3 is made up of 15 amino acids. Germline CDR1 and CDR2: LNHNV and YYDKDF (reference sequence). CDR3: CATSRGPGGGQPQHF. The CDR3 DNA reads TGTGCCACCAGTCGCGGGCCAGGGGGCGGTCAGCCCCAGCATTTT.